These T cell receptor beta chains were read from a single sample in a study of long-term antiretroviral therapy in people with HIV. Sequencing was performed with immunoSEQ multiplex PCR; in TCRdb, only in-frame clones are kept and a portion is missing. The sample records 20,000 to 25,000 clones, 79% being singletons. The source material was unsorted PBMCs, sampled 1.2 years after starting antiretroviral therapy. Receptor source: a woman in her forties with HIV. Each CDR3 is given with its conserved first and last residue. Fields, in order: J gene, D gene, V gene, clone size, CDR3 protein, CDR3 DNA. D genes are given only for firm matches. Part of the rows lack a size; the others show once, few, many or a class for expanded clones.

>TRBJ2-7|-|TRBV7-6|-
CASSLGSGANYEQYF
TGTGCCAGCAGCTTAGGCTCCGGGGCTAACTACGAGCAGTACTTC
>TRBJ2-3|TRBD2|TRBV19|few
CASSEQRGGRTDTQYF
TGTGCCAGTAGTGAACAGCGGGGGGGACGCACAGATACGCAGTATTTT
>TRBJ1-1|-|TRBV10-3|few
CAISEGYTEAFF
TGTGCCATCAGTGAGGGATACACTGAAGCTTTCTTT
>TRBJ2-5|-|TRBV7-7|-
CASSQGTGETQYF
TGTGCTAGCAGCCAAGGGACGGGGGAGACCCAGTACTTC
>TRBJ2-3|TRBD1|TRBV29-1|-
CSVSWTGGLTDTQYF
TGCAGCGTTTCCTGGACAGGGGGCCTCACAGATACGCAGTATTTT
>TRBJ1-1|TRBD1|TRBV14|-
CASSPDRTYTEAFF
TGTGCCAGCAGCCCGGACAGGACTTACACTGAAGCTTTCTTT
>TRBJ2-7|-|TRBV18|-
CASSPQGTYEQYF
TGTGCCAGCTCACCACAGGGAACCTACGAGCAGTACTTC
>TRBJ1-2|-|TRBV30|-
CAWIGRFGNYGYTF
TGTGCCTGGATCGGTAGGTTCGGGAACTATGGCTACACCTTC
>TRBJ2-1|-|TRBV7-2|-
CASSFARSSYNEQFF
TGTGCCAGCAGCTTCGCCAGGAGCTCCTACAATGAGCAGTTCTTC
>TRBJ1-3|-|TRBV9|-
CASSVMATSGNTIYF
TGTGCCAGCAGCGTCATGGCGACCTCTGGAAACACCATATATTTT
>TRBJ2-2|TRBD1|TRBV14|-
CASSPTGGRELFF
TGTGCCAGCAGCCCAACAGGGGGCAGGGAGCTGTTTTTT
>TRBJ2-7|TRBD2|TRBV7-2|-
CASSVDISGSREQYF
TGTGCCAGCAGCGTAGACATTAGCGGGAGTAGGGAGCAGTACTTC
>TRBJ2-7|-|TRBV7-2|-
CASSLKQPGRNEQYF
TGTGCCAGCAGCTTAAAACAGCCGGGACGCAACGAGCAGTACTTC
>TRBJ2-2|TRBD2|TRBV7-2|-
CASSLPGLAGRAGELFF
TGTGCCAGCAGCTTACCTGGACTAGCGGGAAGGGCCGGGGAGCTGTTTTTT
>TRBJ2-5|-|TRBV6-5|-
CASSRRGPQETQYF
TGTGCCAGCAGTCGAAGGGGACCTCAAGAGACCCAGTACTTC
>TRBJ1-2|-|TRBV11-2|-
CASSLTPGLKTGYTF
TGTGCCAGCAGCTTAACCCCAGGTTTAAAAACCGGCTACACCTTC
>TRBJ1-2|-|TRBV4-1|-
CASSHPGTDYGYTF
TGCGCCAGCAGCCATCCCGGGACTGATTATGGCTACACCTTC
>TRBJ1-6|-|TRBV10-3|-
CATRNPNSPLHF
TGTGCCACCCGAAACCCTAATTCACCCCTCCACTTT
>TRBJ1-4|-|TRBV11-2|-
CASSYSGVTNEKLFF
TGTGCCAGCAGCTACTCAGGGGTAACTAATGAAAAACTGTTTTTT
>TRBJ2-3|TRBD2|TRBV5-1|-
CASSAGTSGHTDTQYF
TGCGCCAGCAGCGCAGGGACTAGCGGACACACAGATACGCAGTATTTT
>TRBJ2-7|-|TRBV10-1|-
CASSESSGPAYEQYF
TGCGCCAGCAGTGAGTCCAGCGGCCCCGCCTACGAGCAGTACTTC
>TRBJ2-7|-|TRBV5-1|-
CASSGPTGGGIDEQYF
TGCGCCAGCAGCGGCCCGACAGGTGGCGGAATCGACGAGCAGTACTTC
>TRBJ2-1|TRBD2|TRBV5-4|-
CASSPPTSGSYNEQFF
TGTGCCAGCAGCCCCCCGACTAGCGGGAGCTACAATGAGCAGTTCTTC
>TRBJ2-5|-|TRBV21-1|-
CASSKGRVAGEVWETQYF
TGTGCCAGCAGCAAAGGGCGGGTAGCGGGGGAGGTCTGGGAGACCCAGTACTTC
>TRBJ1-2|-|TRBV29-1|once
CSVAAERTNYGYTF
TGCAGCGTTGCTGCGGAGAGGACTAACTATGGCTACACCTTC
>TRBJ1-1|-|TRBV4-3|-
CASSQGWGQNTEAFF
TGCGCCAGCAGCCAAGGATGGGGGCAGAACACTGAAGCTTTCTTT
>TRBJ2-1|TRBD1|TRBV9|-
CASSATGDSYNEQFF
TGTGCCAGCAGCGCCACAGGGGACTCCTACAATGAGCAGTTCTTC
>TRBJ2-7|TRBD2|TRBV9|-
CASSVAGTSHEQYF
TGTGCCAGCAGCGTAGCTGGGACTAGCCACGAGCAGTACTTC
>TRBJ1-1|-|TRBV12-5|-
CASGLDREAFF
TGTGCTAGTGGTTTGGACAGGGAAGCTTTCTTT
>TRBJ1-1|TRBD1|TRBV5-5|-
CASRDRDRGPQGEAFF
TGTGCCAGCAGGGACCGGGACAGGGGCCCCCAGGGGGAAGCTTTCTTT
>TRBJ1-2|-|TRBV11-3|-
CASSLVAGYGYTF
TGTGCCAGCAGCTTAGTCGCAGGGTATGGCTACACCTTC
>TRBJ1-2|-|TRBV9|-
CASSGPRWGNYGYTF
TGTGCCAGCAGCGGACCGAGGTGGGGTAACTATGGCTACACCTTC
>TRBJ1-6|-|TRBV7-8|-
CASSPQGAYNSPLHF
TGTGCCAGCAGCCCCCAAGGAGCCTATAATTCACCCCTCCACTTT
>TRBJ2-4|-|TRBV4-2|few
CASSQDNRLAKNIQYF
TGTGCCAGCAGCCAAGATAACAGACTAGCCAAAAACATTCAGTACTTC
>TRBJ1-1|-|TRBV6-6|-
CASSYRGADTEAFF
TGTGCCAGCAGTTACAGGGGTGCGGACACTGAAGCTTTCTTT
>TRBJ1-2|TRBD1|TRBV6-5|once
CASTDRGGLYGYTF
TGTGCCAGCACCGACAGGGGGGGACTCTATGGCTACACCTTC
>TRBJ1-1|-|TRBV6-1|-
CASKENTEAFF
TGTGCCAGCAAGGAAAACACTGAAGCTTTCTTT
>TRBJ2-1|-|TRBV18|-
CASSPGSGIYNEQFF
TGTGCCAGCTCACCAGGGTCAGGTATCTACAATGAGCAGTTCTTC
>TRBJ1-2|TRBD1|TRBV28|-
CASSLFSGGVYDGYTF
TGTGCCAGCAGTTTATTCTCAGGGGGGGTTTACGATGGCTACACCTTC
>TRBJ1-5|TRBD1|TRBV2|-
CASSERDRGFSTNQPQHF
TGTGCCAGCAGTGAAAGGGACAGGGGATTTAGTACCAATCAGCCCCAGCATTTT
>TRBJ1-2|TRBD1|TRBV30|-
CAWNGQGSYGYTF
TGTGCCTGGAACGGACAGGGCAGCTATGGCTACACCTTC
>TRBJ2-5|-|TRBV6-6|-
CASSPGLRETQYF
TGTGCCAGCAGTCCGGGACTGCGAGAGACCCAGTACTTC
>TRBJ2-3|TRBD2|TRBV5-4|-
CASSSGLAGIRTDTQYF
TGTGCCAGCAGCTCGGGACTAGCGGGGATTCGCACAGATACGCAGTATTTT
>TRBJ1-5|-|TRBV5-6|once
CASSLGRSNQPQHF
TGTGCCAGCAGCTTGGGACGGAGCAATCAGCCCCAGCATTTT
>TRBJ2-2|-|TRBV5-4|-
CASSSPNRGGELFF
TGTGCCAGCAGCTCACCCAATCGGGGCGGGGAGCTGTTTTTT
>TRBJ2-1|TRBD1|TRBV29-1|-
CSVEVPTGTYNEQFF
TGCAGCGTTGAGGTCCCGACAGGGACCTACAATGAGCAGTTCTTC
>TRBJ2-1|-|TRBV7-2|-
CASRQDRFSYNEQFF
TGTGCCAGCAGACAAGACAGGTTCTCCTACAATGAGCAGTTCTTC
>TRBJ2-3|TRBD2|TRBV5-4|-
CASSTTSGTTDTQYF
TGTGCCAGCAGCACCACTAGCGGTACTACAGATACGCAGTATTTT
>TRBJ1-2|-|TRBV4-3|few
CASSQEQFTEGYGYTF
TGCGCCAGCAGCCAGGAACAGTTCACGGAGGGCTATGGCTACACCTTC
>TRBJ1-2|-|TRBV10-3|-
CAISESQGTHGYTF
TGTGCCATCAGTGAGTCGCAGGGCACTCATGGCTACACCTTC